This is a list of T cell receptor beta chains from one sample in a study of shared clonotypes between healthy human individuals. The assay was immunoSEQ multiplex PCR, and TCRdb's table has in-frame clones only and misses some. The sample lists more than 600,000 clones; about 91% were seen once. The sequenced sample consisted of naive CD8+ T cells sorted from blood. The receptor source for this set is a man aged 30 to 45 in good health. CDR3s include the opening cysteine and the closing phenylalanine or tryptophan. A D gene is named only where the DNA matches it firmly. Only part of the rows carry a size: once, few, many, or a class if the clone is expanded.

j_gene	v_gene	d_gene	abundance	CDR3nt	CDR3aa
TRBJ2-2	TRBV29-1	-	-	TGCAGCGTTGAATTCGGGGGACCCGGGGAGCTGTTTTTT	CSVEFGGPGELFF
TRBJ2-7	TRBV2	-	-	TGTGCCAGCAGTGAAGGGACGGAGGTTCTTTGGGGCTACGAGCAGTACTTC	CASSEGTEVLWGYEQYF
TRBJ2-2	TRBV4-1	TRBD2	-	TGCGCCAGCAGCCAACATCTAGCGGGAGGGGACGGGGAGCTGTTTTTT	CASSQHLAGGDGELFF
TRBJ2-7	TRBV7-3	TRBD1	-	TGTGCCAGCAGCCCCGGACAGGGGGCCTACGAGCAGTACTTC	CASSPGQGAYEQYF
TRBJ2-7	TRBV30	-	-	TGTGCCTGGAGTGTACTTGGCTACGAGCAGTACTTC	CAWSVLGYEQYF
TRBJ2-7	TRBV27	-	-	TGTGCCAGCAGTTATCGCGGGCCCTCCTACGAGCAGTACTTC	CASSYRGPSYEQYF
TRBJ2-5	TRBV7-9	TRBD2	-	TGTGCCAGCGGACGACTAGCCCCAGAGACCCAGTACTTC	CASGRLAPETQYF
TRBJ1-5	TRBV11-2	TRBD1	-	TGTGCCAGCAGCTTAGGGACAGGGGATTATAGCAATCAGCCCCAGCATTTT	CASSLGTGDYSNQPQHF
TRBJ2-1	TRBV25-1	TRBD2	-	TGTAGCGGGGGCCCCTACAATGAGCAGTTCTTC	CSGGPYNEQFF
TRBJ2-7	TRBV4-1	-	-	TGCGCCAGCAGCCAAGGGTCCCGGGAGCAGTACTTC	CASSQGSREQYF
TRBJ2-1	TRBV7-2	TRBD2	-	TGTGCCAGCAGCGCCGATCTAGCGGGAAGGGCTATTAATGAGCAGTTCTTC	CASSADLAGRAINEQFF
TRBJ2-1	TRBV19	-	-	TGTGCCAGTAGTATTTACGGTAGCCTTAACTACAATGAGCAGTTCTTC	CASSIYGSLNYNEQFF
TRBJ2-7	TRBV9	TRBD1	-	TGTGCCAGCAGCCCAGAAGGGACAGGAGGATACGAGCAGTACTTC	CASSPEGTGGYEQYF
TRBJ2-7	TRBV14	-	-	TGTGCCAGCAGCCCTCGGACTAACTACGAGCAGTACTTC	CASSPRTNYEQYF
TRBJ1-5	TRBV7-9	-	-	TGTGCCAGCACCTTGGGGGGGATGAGCAATCAGCCCCAGCATTTT	CASTLGGMSNQPQHF
TRBJ1-5	TRBV11-2	-	-	TGTGCCAGCAGCCTCCAGGCCAGGGGAGTTGGGGATAGCAATCAGCCCCAGCATTTT	CASSLQARGVGDSNQPQHF
TRBJ2-1	TRBV27	-	once	TGTGCCAGCAGTTTATATCCCCAGGGGGGTTACAATGAGCAGTTCTTC	CASSLYPQGGYNEQFF
TRBJ2-1	TRBV9	TRBD2	few	TGTGCCAGCAGCCCCCGTCCCGGGACTAGGGAAGAGCAGTTCTTC	CASSPRPGTREEQFF
TRBJ2-7	TRBV11-2	-	-	TGTGCCAGCAGCTTCGTGGACTATTCCTACGAGCAGTACTTC	CASSFVDYSYEQYF
TRBJ2-3	TRBV4-1	TRBD2	-	TGCGCCAGCAGCCAAGAACCTAGCGGGACCACAGATACGCAGTATTTT	CASSQEPSGTTDTQYF
TRBJ1-4	TRBV7-2	-	-	TGTGCCAGCAGCTTATTGGCTGCGGCAACTAATGAAAAACTGTTTTTT	CASSLLAAATNEKLFF
TRBJ1-5	TRBV15	-	-	TGTGCCACCAGCAGTTCGGGGATTCAGCCCCAGCATTTT	CATSSSGIQPQHF
TRBJ1-1	TRBV7-9	-	-	TGTGCCAGCAGCTTTGGGGGAATGAACACTGAAGCTTTCTTT	CASSFGGMNTEAFF
TRBJ2-7	TRBV9	-	-	TGTGCCAGCAGCGTAGGCAGTCCAGCCTACGAGCAGTACTTC	CASSVGSPAYEQYF
TRBJ1-5	TRBV15	TRBD1	-	TGTGCCACCAGCAGAGATCCGATCCCGACAGGGGACAATCAGCCCCAGCATTTT	CATSRDPIPTGDNQPQHF
TRBJ1-5	TRBV27	-	once	TGTGCCAGCAGTTTATTAGATAGCAATCAGCCCCAGCATTTT	CASSLLDSNQPQHF
TRBJ2-7	TRBV4-1	-	-	TGCGCCAGCAGCTCGCAAGAACAGGGCTACGAGCAGTACTTC	CASSSQEQGYEQYF
TRBJ1-3	TRBV9	-	once	TGTGCCAGCCAGACCAGGGGCCAATTGTATTTT	CASQTRGQLYF
TRBJ2-3	TRBV5-6	TRBD1	-	TGTGCCAGCAGCTTGAAGCCGGGACAGGGGTACGATACGCAGTATTTT	CASSLKPGQGYDTQYF
TRBJ1-1	TRBV19	-	-	TGTGCCAGTAGTTGGACAGTGGCGAACACTGAAGCTTTCTTT	CASSWTVANTEAFF
TRBJ1-5	TRBV27	TRBD1	-	TGTGCCAGCAGTCTCGGACAGGGGTACCAGCCCCAGCATTTT	CASSLGQGYQPQHF
TRBJ1-5	TRBV15	-	-	TGTGCCACCAGCAGAGACCGAGATGATCAGCCCCAGCATTTT	CATSRDRDDQPQHF
TRBJ2-1	TRBV5-4	TRBD2	-	TGTGCCAGCAGCGACGGGACTAGCGGGAGCTACAATGAGCAGTTCTTC	CASSDGTSGSYNEQFF
TRBJ2-7	TRBV11-2	-	-	TGTGCCAGCAGCTCCAGGGTTTTGGGATACGAGCAGTACTTC	CASSSRVLGYEQYF
TRBJ2-7	TRBV6-5	-	-	TGTGCCAGCAGTTACGGACTTGTCGAGCAGTACTTC	CASSYGLVEQYF
TRBJ2-7	TRBV7-9	TRBD2	-	TGTGCCAGCAGCTTCCGGACTAGCGGGAGGGCCGACTCCTACGAGCAGTACTTC	CASSFRTSGRADSYEQYF
TRBJ2-7	TRBV5-4	-	-	TGTGCCAGCAGCTTGGCTGGACAGACCTACGAGCAGTACTTC	CASSLAGQTYEQYF
TRBJ2-5	TRBV9	-	once	TGTGCCAGCAGTAGGACCGGTGAGACCCAGTACTTC	CASSRTGETQYF
TRBJ1-1	TRBV18	TRBD1	few	TGTGCCAGCTCACCAGCTCTTCCGGGACAGAACAATGAAGCTTTCTTT	CASSPALPGQNNEAFF
TRBJ2-7	TRBV6-5	-	-	TGTGCCAGCAGTTCCCAGGCAGACTACGAGCAGTACTTC	CASSSQADYEQYF
TRBJ2-6	TRBV7-7	-	-	TGTGCCAGCAGCTCGATGAGCTCTGGGGCCAACGTCCTGACTTTC	CASSSMSSGANVLTF
TRBJ2-5	TRBV5-5	-	-	TGTGCCAGCAGCCCCCGATTCGGGGGTGAGACCCAGTACTTC	CASSPRFGGETQYF
TRBJ1-5	TRBV7-9	TRBD1	-	TGTGCCAGCAGCTTGACAGGGGGAGGACAGCCCCAGCATTTT	CASSLTGGGQPQHF
TRBJ2-5	TRBV29-1	-	-	TGCAGCGTTGAAGAGGGGAGTGGGCTAGCCTACCAAGAGACCCAGTACTTC	CSVEEGSGLAYQETQYF
TRBJ2-7	TRBV6-1	-	once	TGTGCCGGAGAGGGGGAGATCTACGAGCAGTACTTC	CAGEGEIYEQYF
TRBJ2-1	TRBV29-1	-	-	TGCAGCGGCGACCCAGGGCGCAATGAGCAGTTCTTC	CSGDPGRNEQFF
TRBJ1-2	TRBV5-1	-	-	TGCGCCAGCAGCTTGGCGGGGGAATTAAACTATGGCTACACCTTC	CASSLAGELNYGYTF
TRBJ2-7	TRBV5-1	-	-	TGCGCCAGCAGCGGCGTGAGGGGCGGGTACGAGCAGTACTTC	CASSGVRGGYEQYF
TRBJ2-7	TRBV19	TRBD1	-	TGTGCCAGTAGTAAGAAGGCAGGGGGCTGGGACGAGCAGTACTTC	CASSKKAGGWDEQYF
TRBJ2-1	TRBV7-2	-	-	TGTGCCAGCAGCATCCGGATTGGTGGGTCCTACAATGAGCAGTTCTTC	CASSIRIGGSYNEQFF